What follows are 30 T cell receptor beta chains derived from one specimen sequenced in a study of beta chain features in type 1 diabetes. Since all of the isolated RNA was reverse transcribed, expressed TCRB transcripts were what got sequenced. Profiled with immunoSEQ multiplex PCR; TCRdb holds only in-frame clones, not every one. The repertoire holds hundreds of thousands of clones, 15% to 20% seen once, with 0.02% to 0.03% in the top ten. Sequenced: naive CD4+ T cells from blood. These receptors were collected from a woman aged 18-29 years in good health.

The gene calls are TRBV6-5 and TRBJ1-5; 10 bases are shared with TRBD1. The CDR3 has 14 amino acids. V was clipped by 6 bases and J by 4 bases; unmatched bases: 3. CDR1 is MNHEY and CDR2 is SVGAGI in the germline V gene. CDR3 coding DNA: TGTGCCAGCAGCCGGGACAGGGGAAATCAGCCCCAGCATTTT. Protein product: CASSRDRGNQPQHF.

The table lists this clone with a few counts. The rearrangement links TRBV5-6 to TRBJ2-1, with D tentatively TRBD1 or TRBD2 (5 bases each). V was pared by 4 bases and J by 8 bases, with 16 bases between. The CDR3 runs 14 residues. In germline, CDR1 is SGHDT, CDR2 YYEEEE. CDR3 coding DNA: TGTGCCAGCAGCGTGGGACCATCAGGAGATGAGCAGTTCTTC. Translated, it gives CASSVGPSGDEQFF.

The chain uses TRBV7-2 and TRBJ2-5; TRBD1 is a possible D gene (6 bases). This CDR3 comprises 16 residues. Trimming cost V 6 bases and J 4 bases, with 21 bases left between them. Germline CDR1 reads SGHTA; CDR2 reads FQGNSA. The CDR3 region has the DNA TGTGCCAGCAGACGGCCTTACAGGGCCTCGGCAGAGACCCAGTACTTC. Translation: CASRRPYRASAETQYF.

This chain connects TRBV2 to TRBJ2-7; D is perhaps TRBD1 or TRBD2 (6 bases each). Trimming removed 6 bases from V and 2 bases from J, with 20 bases in between. Germline CDR1 SNHLY, CDR2 FYNNEI. The CDR3 is 16 amino acids. CDR3: CASRVQEGGRTYEQYF. CDR3 sequence (DNA): TGTGCCAGCAGGGTCCAGGAGGGGGGCCGGACCTACGAGCAGTACTTC.

This clone occurred a few times. The V gene is TRBV15, the J gene TRBJ2-1; 7 bases match TRBD1. The CDR3 consists of 15 residues. The trim removed 1 base at V and 9 bases at J, leaving 9 bases unmatched. CDR1 and CDR2 (germline): LNHNV, YYDKDF (reference sequence). The CDR3 sequence is CATSRVGGGYFEQFF. The CDR3 coding sequence is TGTGCCACCAGCAGAGTAGGGGGCGGGTATTTTGAGCAGTTCTTC. Drawing the rest from reference TRBV15 and TRBJ2-1, the complete variable domain is DAMVIQNPRYQVTQFGKPVTLSCSQTLNHNVMYWYQQKSSQAPKLLFHYYDKDFNNEADTPDNFQSRRPNTSFCFLDIRSPGLGDTAMYLCATSRVGGGYFEQFFGPGTRLTVL.

The rearrangement joins TRBV18 to TRBJ2-7; TRBD1 agrees at 9 bases. This CDR3 comprises 15 residues. CDR1 is KGHSH, CDR2 LQKENI, per germline. V dropped 0 bases and J dropped 5; count of bases not matched to a gene: 5. CDR3 DNA sequence: TGTGCCAGCTCACCACCGGGACAGGGTTTCAACGAGCAGTACTTC. Amino acid sequence: CASSPPGQGFNEQYF.

This clone was seen a few times. The genes are TRBV2 and TRBJ2-7; no reliable D call. Trimming stripped 4 bases from V and 5 bases from J, with 15 bases between. Germline V gene data show CDR1 as SNHLY and CDR2 as FYNNEI. The CDR3 spans 14 residues. DNA for the CDR3: TGTGCCAGCAGTGGGTGGGGTACGATCAACGAGCAGTACTTC. The encoded protein is CASSGWGTINEQYF. Together with reference TRBV2 and TRBJ2-7, the CDR3 gives the full variable domain: EPEVTQTPSHQVTQMGQEVILRCVPISNHLYFYWYRQILGQKVEFLVSFYNNEISEKSEIFDDQFSVERPDGSNFTLKIRSTKLEDSAMYFCASSGWGTINEQYFGPGTRLTVT.

V gene TRBV5-1 combines with J gene TRBJ2-1; 13 positions agree with TRBD2. The CDR3 consists of 15 residues. Trimming took 4 bases from V and 5 from J; bases not matched to a gene: 3. Germline V gene lookup returns CDR1 SGHRS and CDR2 YFSETQ. The CDR3 is CASSQGLAGDNEQFF. CDR3 bases: TGCGCCAGCAGCCAAGGACTAGCGGGAGACAATGAGCAGTTCTTC.

This chain uses TRBV5-1 with TRBJ1-1; D may be TRBD1 (6 bases). From germline, CDR1 is SGHRS and CDR2 YFSETQ. The CDR3 totals 14 residues. Between the trimmed V and J ends, which lost 0 bases and 5 bases, there was a span of 11 bases. The CDR3 region is CASSLGGGATEAFF. CDR3 in DNA: TGCGCCAGCAGCTTGGGCGGGGGCGCGACTGAAGCTTTCTTT.

The chain links TRBV7-2 to TRBJ2-2, with TRBD2 matching over 14 bases. This CDR3 contains 17 residues. With V trimmed by 5 bases and J by 4 bases, 6 bases remained unmatched. Looked up from germline, CDR1 is SGHTA and CDR2 is FQGNSA. This CDR3 is CASSPWTSGRRTGELFF. For the CDR3, the DNA is TGTGCCAGCAGCCCATGGACTAGCGGGAGGCGCACCGGGGAGCTGTTTTTT. The full variable domain, in which reference TRBV7-2 and TRBJ2-2 provide the parts outside the CDR3, is GAGVSQSPSNKVTEKGKDVELRCDPISGHTALYWYRQSLGQGLEFLIYFQGNSAPDKSGLPSDRFSAERTGGSVSTLTIQRTQQEDSAVYLCASSPWTSGRRTGELFFGEGSRLTVL.

The chain uses TRBV5-4 and TRBJ2-2; no clear D gene. Germline CDR1 reads SGHNT; CDR2 reads YYREEE (reference sequence). V was shortened by 0 bases and J by 7 bases, with 10 bases between the two germline ends. This CDR3 region has 14 residues. The CDR3 DNA reads as TGTGCCAGCAGCTTGGATTGGGTGAGCGGGGAGCTGTTTTTT. This encodes CASSLDWVSGELFF.

This clone was detected only a few times. CDR3 bases: TGTGCCAGCAGCTTTAGGGTTGTAGCGGGATACAATGAGCAGTTCTTC. This sequence encodes CASSFRVVAGYNEQFF. The chain employs TRBV27 and TRBJ2-1, with 8 bases lining up with TRBD2. The length of the CDR3 is 16 residues. Germline V gene lookup returns CDR1 MNHEY and CDR2 SMNVEV (reference sequence). V trimming: 6 bases; J trimming: 4 bases; junction bases outside the gene matches: 11.

CDR3 DNA: TGTGCCAGCGGCCGGGACCTTAATGAAAAACTGTTTTTT. Translating gives CASGRDLNEKLFF. The chain links TRBV2 to TRBJ1-4, with D tentatively TRBD1 (5 bases). This CDR3 comprises 13 residues. Looked up from germline, CDR1 is SNHLY and CDR2 is FYNNEI. Between the trimmed V and J ends, which lost 8 bases and 4 bases, there was a span of 11 bases.

The rearrangement links TRBV7-9 to TRBJ2-1; D not certain. Germline loops: CDR1 SEHNR, CDR2 FQNEAQ (reference sequence). V shed 3 bases and J shed 4 bases, with 7 bases lying between them. The CDR3 loop spans 13 amino acids. CDR3 bases: TGTGCCAGCAGCTTGTCGAGATACAATGAGCAGTTCTTC. This encodes CASSLSRYNEQFF.

This clone was found a few times. The chain links TRBV20-1 to TRBJ2-5; D call uncertain. Germline loops: CDR1 DFQATT, CDR2 SNEGSKA (reference sequence). Trimming stripped 0 bases from V and 9 bases from J, with 8 bases between. The length of the CDR3 is 11 residues. CDR3 sequence (DNA): TGCAGTGCTAGAGATTGGGAATCCCAGTACTTC. It yields the protein CSARDWESQYF.

The gene calls are TRBV28 and TRBJ1-5, with TRBD1 matching 8 bases. The ends lost 7 bases at V and 3 bases at J; junction bases unmatched: 8. This CDR3 region has 15 residues. The germline CDR1 and CDR2 sequences are MDHEN and SYDVKM. The CDR3 spells CASKSRDRHNQPQHF. CDR3 bases: TGTGCCAGCAAGTCCCGGGACAGGCACAATCAGCCCCAGCATTTT.

The V gene is TRBV7-2, the J gene TRBJ2-2; D unresolved. The CDR3 has 14 amino acids. V shed 0 bases and J shed 6 bases, with 8 bases lying between them. Germline-derived CDR1 and CDR2 are SGHTA and FQGNSA. CDR3 sequence (DNA): TGTGCCAGCAGCTTAGCGGGATGGTCCGGGGAGCTGTTTTTT. Its protein product is CASSLAGWSGELFF.

A few counts support this clone. The J gene is TRBJ2-7, the V gene TRBV7-9; D gene unclear. With 0 bases removed from V and 2 bases from J, the gap between germline ends came to 8 bases. The CDR3 is 14 amino acids. Germline CDR1 and CDR2: SEHNR and FQNEAQ (reference sequence). CDR3 bases: TGTGCCAGCAGCTTAGCGTCCGTTACCTACGAGCAGTACTTC. Translating it yields CASSLASVTYEQYF.

The rearrangement uses TRBV2 and TRBJ2-5; D is ambiguous. Between the trimmed V and J ends, which lost 6 bases and 5 bases, there was a span of 10 bases. This CDR3 comprises 12 residues. Germline CDR1 reads SNHLY; CDR2 reads FYNNEI. The CDR3 sequence is CASRADTETQYF. CDR3 in DNA: TGTGCCAGCAGGGCGGATACGGAGACCCAGTACTTC.

A word on this clone: The sample carries other DNA sequences with the same CDR3. V is TRBV18 and J is TRBJ2-5; D not certain. This CDR3 has 14 amino acids. Trimming stripped 1 base from V and 2 bases from J, with 8 bases between. Germline assignment: CDR1 KGHSH and CDR2 LQKENI. CDR3 bases: TGTGCCAGCTCACCACGGTCGGTGCAAGAGACCCAGTACTTC. It codes for CASSPRSVQETQYF.

A few counts support this clone. The chain couples TRBV5-1 to TRBJ2-1; D assignment may be TRBD1 or TRBD2 (5 bases each). The V and J ends lost 2 bases and 4 bases respectively, with 16 bases between them. The CDR3 is made up of 16 amino acids. Germline V lookup: CDR1 SGHRS, CDR2 YFSETQ. The CDR3 spells CASSFGGATIYNEQFF. As DNA, the CDR3 is TGCGCCAGCAGCTTTGGGGGAGCCACAATTTACAATGAGCAGTTCTTC.

V usage is TRBV6-1 and J usage is TRBJ2-7, with a weak D call TRBD2 (6 bases). V was pared by 1 base and J by 1 base, with 14 bases between. This CDR3 is 16 amino acids long. Germline V gene lookup returns CDR1 MNHNS and CDR2 SASEGT. CDR3 DNA sequence: TGTGCCAGCAGTGAAGAAGGTTGGCTAGCGTCCTACGAGCAGTACTTC. Residues: CASSEEGWLASYEQYF.

This clone was seen a handful of times. The genes are TRBV11-2 and TRBJ2-5; maybe TRBD1 (6 bases). CDR1 and CDR2 (germline): SGHAT, FQNNGV. Deletions cut 6 bases from V and 4 bases from J, with 18 bases between. The CDR3 loop spans 15 amino acids. The CDR3 DNA reads TGTGCCAGCAGGTCTCTTTTGGGCAGGGGAGAGACCCAGTACTTC. It is translated as CASRSLLGRGETQYF.

This clone occurred a few times. The rearrangement uses TRBV5-1 and TRBJ2-1; 9 nucleotides align to TRBD1. From germline, CDR1 is SGHRS and CDR2 YFSETQ. Trimming removed 4 bases from V and 8 bases from J; junction bases left unmatched: 10. CDR3 length: 15 amino acids. The CDR3 loop reads CASSEGSTGGHEQFF. As DNA, the CDR3 is TGCGCCAGCAGCGAAGGTTCAACAGGGGGCCATGAGCAGTTCTTC.

The V gene is TRBV2, the J gene TRBJ2-2; D remains ambiguous. The germline V and J ends were trimmed by 4 bases and 4 bases, with 10 bases remaining between them. CDR1 SNHLY and CDR2 FYNNEI come from the germline V gene. The CDR3 is 14 amino acids. The CDR3 loop reads CASSVEVLTGELFF. The DNA for the CDR3 is TGTGCCAGCAGTGTCGAGGTCCTCACCGGGGAGCTGTTTTTT.

J is TRBJ2-2 and V is TRBV2; D is unclear. CDR1 is SNHLY and CDR2 is FYNNEI in the germline V gene. CDR3 length equals 14 residues. The ends were cut back, 2 bases at V and 5 bases at J, with 9 bases in the middle. Here the CDR3 DNA reads TGTGCCAGCAGTGAAAGGGAAGGGACCGGGGAGCTGTTTTTT. Translated, it gives CASSEREGTGELFF.

The chain employs TRBV7-9 and TRBJ1-1; TRBD1 aligns across 7 bases. Germline lookup yields CDR1 SEHNR and CDR2 FQNEAQ (reference sequence). This CDR3 has 14 residues. After removal of 5 bases from V and 6 bases from J, the junction contained 9 bases not matched to a gene. The DNA of the CDR3 is TGTGCCAGCAGCCCCAGACAGGGCAGGGCTGAAGCTTTCTTT. Translating it yields CASSPRQGRAEAFF.

The sample holds a few counts of this clone. V usage is TRBV7-9 and J usage is TRBJ1-2; TRBD1 might be the D (5 bases). The V end lost 5 bases, the J end lost 1 base, and 17 bases lay between the germline ends. The CDR3 length is 16 residues. Germline lookup yields CDR1 SEHNR and CDR2 FQNEAQ (reference sequence). The CDR3 region is CASSHRGASLNYGYTF. CDR3 sequence (DNA): TGTGCCAGCAGCCACCGAGGGGCGAGCCTTAACTATGGCTACACCTTC.

This clone showed up just a few times. The CDR3 coding sequence is TGTGCCAGCAGTGCAGGGGGCGTGAACTATGGCTACACCTTC. It specifies CASSAGGVNYGYTF. V and J are TRBV2 and TRBJ1-2; 8 nucleotides match TRBD1. J lost 2 bases, V lost 4 bases, and 3 bases had no gene match. The V gene's germline CDR1 is SNHLY and CDR2 FYNNEI. The CDR3 contains 14 residues.

The chain has TRBV28 and TRBJ2-5, with D possibly TRBD1 on 5 matching bases. V lost 0 bases and J lost 5, with 10 bases in between. Germline-derived CDR1 and CDR2 are MDHEN and SYDVKM. This CDR3 contains 14 residues. The CDR3 DNA is TGTGCCAGCAGTTTATGGGGGAACAGGGAGACCCAGTACTTC. It is translated as CASSLWGNRETQYF.